This section outlines one T cell receptor (beta chain) sequence together with its context. Antigen specificity is unknown. V shed 2 bases, J shed 0 bases, and the junction held 8 bases outside the gene matches. CDR1 is LGHNA, CDR2 YNFKEQ, per germline. The CDR3 spans 18 residues. This record comes from a study of T cells after yellow fever vaccination. Study details: Low-cell-number fractions underwent preparation using SMART-Seq v4 Ultra Low Input. Study results and limitations: Peaking on day 5 versus 15, the secondary response was faster but weaker. Most primary-vaccination clones recurred post-booster (roughly 96% CD4, around 86% CD8).

In making TCR cDNA, 5'RACE template switching added a universal primer site and UMIs to it. One entry per CDR3 protein results from TCRdb running MiXCR on the 5' RACE reads. The profile shows nearly 550,000 distinct CDR3 sequences, less than 20% of them singletons. The sample consisted of PBMCs, taken 15 days after the yellow fever booster vaccination. The receptor's source is a man younger than 40 who received the YFV17D yellow fever vaccine. V is TRBV4-2 and J is TRBJ2-5, with 11 bases that match TRBD2. The CDR3 DNA follows: TGTGCCAGCAGCCAACACCCGGGACTAGCGGCGTACCAAGAGACCCAGTACTTC. This sequence encodes CASSQHPGLAAYQETQYF.